This T cell receptor (beta chain) was sequenced in a study of CD8+CD57+ T cells in acquired aplastic anemia (dated by TCRdb to about 2018). The study in broad terms: Extracted DNA from sorted CD4+ and CD8+ cells averaged approximately 3 ug, ranging from about 0.18 to 27.4 ug. A CD8+CD57+ expansion meant a frequency higher than the mean frequency seen in healthy subjects. The investigation overall reported the following: Around 28 CD8+ CDR3 sequences were found to be shared between patients and controls, but these sequences appeared to be highly expressed in patients and within the immunodominant clones of the patients. Patients and healthy controls showed no significant difference in CD8+ Simpson's diversity (P=0.060).

Expansion of CD8+CD57+ cells had been shown by flow cytometry in the patients chosen for sequencing. Every patient had severe acquired aplastic anemia, diagnosed using the International Study of Aplastic Anemia and Agranulocytosis and Camitta criteria. At the time blood was sampled, none of the patients had received any therapy. The study deep-sequenced TCR repertoires of sorted CD4+ and CD8+ blood T cells from severe aplastic anemia patients and healthy subjects. Patients were enrolled in the USA under clinicaltrials.gov protocols 00001620, 01623167, 00001397, 00071045, 00081523 and 00961064. Ficoll-Paque density gradient centrifugation was used to isolate peripheral blood mononuclear cells. Before DNA extraction, CD4+ and CD8+ T cells were sorted by FACS or by magnetic beads. Profiling of TCR beta VDJ combinations and CDR3 sequences used genomic DNA as the template. An Illumina HiSeq 2000 was used for TCR repertoire sequencing. Turning to the authors' computational methods: TRBV/TRBJ rearrangement plots, CDR3 size and DJ length profiles, and Simpson's diversity index were used to assess repertoires. The most abundant DNA sequence in the deep sequencing data was defined as the immunodominant clone. CDR3 amino acid sequences were checked for sharing across subjects and were also compared against the VDJdb database and published repertoires. TCRdb trimmed public reads at Q25 via fastp, called clones via MiXCR and kept in-frame beta chains. Every entry covers one CDR3 protein and lists the most common genes and DNA from its rows. The V and J calls reflect TCRdb's pipeline rather than the authors' work. This sample lists some 200,000 distinct CDR3 sequences; 40% to 55% were detected once. The ten biggest clones cover about 9.5% of the sample.

This clonotype was detected a few times. No antigen is known for it. No much larger clone is present one base from it, and per-base qualities are unavailable. V is pared back by 1 base and J by 10 bases, with 8 bases lying between the germline termini. CDR1 and CDR2 were assigned from the germline V gene (reference sequence) as LNHNV and YYDKDF. The CDR3 contains 11 residues, cysteine and phenylalanine counted. Only the CDR3 part of the read is kept: 33 bases, read in frame from the first base. Sequencing was performed on sorted CD4+, CD8+, or CD8+CD57+ T cells (not recorded which) from PBMCs. In this chain, TRBV15 is recombined with TRBJ2-7, with the identity of the D gene unclear. The sequence was obtained from a human donor with aplastic anemia. The CDR3 protein sequence reads: CATSRGTAQYF. The nucleotide sequence is TGTGCCACCAGCAGAGGGACCGCCCAGTACTTC.